This T cell receptor (beta chain) was profiled in a study of early T cells in non-severe SARS-CoV-2 infection. This clonotype was picked up many times. The V gene's germline CDR1 is DFQATT and CDR2 SNEGSKA (reference sequence). V was shortened by 1 base and J by 4 bases, with 14 bases between the two germline ends. The CDR3 has 15 amino acids. TCRdb reanalysed the 5' RACE reads using MiXCR and keeps one entry per CDR3 protein. The table records roughly 80,000 distinct CDR3 sequences, roughly 16% of them present only once. The specimen sequenced was whole blood. The rearrangement joins TRBV20-1 to TRBJ1-5; D might be TRBD1 (5 bases). The clonotype was recovered from an adult who was a healthcare worker with PCR-confirmed SARS-CoV-2 infection or an uninfected control (not recorded which). This chain's CDR3 is CSARVGEDKNQPQHF. CDR3 DNA sequence: TGCAGTGCTAGAGTTGGGGAGGACAAGAATCAGCCCCAGCATTTT.